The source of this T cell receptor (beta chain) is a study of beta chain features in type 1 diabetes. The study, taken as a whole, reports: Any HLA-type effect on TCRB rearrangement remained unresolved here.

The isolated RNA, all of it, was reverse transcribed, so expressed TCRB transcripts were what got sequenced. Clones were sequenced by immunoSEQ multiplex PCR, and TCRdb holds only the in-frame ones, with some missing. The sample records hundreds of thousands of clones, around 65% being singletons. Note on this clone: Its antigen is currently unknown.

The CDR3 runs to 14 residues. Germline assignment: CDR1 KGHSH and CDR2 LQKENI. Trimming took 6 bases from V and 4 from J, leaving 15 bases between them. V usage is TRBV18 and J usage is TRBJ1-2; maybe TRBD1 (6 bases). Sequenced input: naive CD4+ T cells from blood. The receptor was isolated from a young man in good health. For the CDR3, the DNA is TGTGCCAGCTCCCCGCGGGACACACTCTATGGCTACACCTTC. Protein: CASSPRDTLYGYTF.